Shown below are 13 T cell receptor beta chains from a single sample sequenced in a study of molecular identifiers for immune sequencing clone quantification. In TCRdb, the PCR reads were re-called with MiXCR into one record per CDR3 protein. Among about 320,000 distinct CDR3 sequences listed, 24% were seen once. The sample taken for sequencing was naive CD8+ T cells from blood, with Jurkat cell RNA spiked in. The sample's subset: FACS-sorted CD8+CD4-CCR7+CD45RA+ naive T cells. Receptors originate from a human donor in good health. Some libraries in this study had Jurkat cell RNA spiked in.

V and J are TRBV24-1 and TRBJ2-2, with 9 positions matching TRBD1. The CDR3 has 16 amino acids. J was trimmed by 7 bases and V by 4 bases; bases with no gene match: 9. CDR1 and CDR2 (germline): KGHDR, SFDVKD. CDR3 DNA: TGTGCCACCAGTGACAAGGACAGGGGATCCATCGGGGAGCTGTTTTTT. Translating it yields CATSDKDRGSIGELFF.

There are a few counts of this clonotype. V gene TRBV4-3 combines with J gene TRBJ2-7, with 7 bases lining up with TRBD1. V shed 1 base and J 4 bases; nucleotides not matched to a gene: 10. Germline CDR1 is LGHNA and CDR2 is YSLEER. This CDR3 spans 16 amino acids. The CDR3, as DNA: TGCGCCAGCAGCCAAGCCCTGCCGGGACAGCCTTACGAGCAGTACTTC. Its translation is CASSQALPGQPYEQYF.

In its sample, this clonotype was seen a few times. A much larger clone is a single base away; this may be a read error. The rearrangement links TRBV29-1 to TRBJ2-5, with D unresolved. Germline CDR1 and CDR2: SQVTM and ANQGSEA. The CDR3 has 13 residues. CDR3 amino acids: CCVELPAQETQYF. CDR3 sequence (DNA): TGCTGCGTTGAGCTCCCAGCACAAGAGACCCAGTACTTC. Variable domain in full (rest from reference TRBV29-1 and TRBJ2-5): SAVISQKPSRDICQRGTSLTIQCQVDSQVTMMFWYRQQPGQSLTLIATANQGSEATYESGFVIDKFPISRPNLTFSTLTVSNMSPEDSSIYLCCVELPAQETQYFGPGTRLLVL.

This rearrangement joins TRBV27 to TRBJ2-5; D is unresolved. Germline CDR1 MNHEY, CDR2 SMNVEV (reference sequence). The V and J ends lost 8 bases and 4 bases respectively, with 5 bases between them. The CDR3 covers 10 residues. CDR3 sequence (DNA): TGTGCCAGCGAGGTAGAGACCCAGTACTTC. Translation gives CASEVETQYF.

This clonotype was detected many times. V is TRBV5-6 and J is TRBJ2-5, with a tentative D call TRBD2 (5 bases). The V end was cut by 4 bases, the J end by 7 bases, with 17 bases between. Germline-derived CDR1 and CDR2 are SGHDT and YYEEEE. This CDR3 spans 14 amino acids. The CDR3 region is CASSPGLALGTQYF. CDR3 bases: TGTGCCAGCAGCCCGGGCCTAGCCCTGGGGACCCAGTACTTC.

This clonotype was seen many times. The chain couples TRBV27 to TRBJ2-7, with TRBD2 identical over 9 bases. Looked up from germline, CDR1 is MNHEY and CDR2 is SMNVEV (reference sequence). The CDR3 runs to 13 residues. Unmatched junction bases numbered 3, after V lost 2 bases and J lost 7 bases. This CDR3 is CASSLAGGREQYF. For the CDR3, the DNA is TGTGCCAGCAGTTTAGCGGGAGGGCGGGAGCAGTACTTC.

The genes are TRBV20-1 and TRBJ2-7; 11 bases agree with TRBD2. CDR1 DFQATT and CDR2 SNEGSKA come from the germline V gene (reference sequence). CDR3 length: 15 residues. Trimming at V came to 1 base and at J to 2 bases, leaving 4 bases not matched to a gene. CDR3 coding DNA: TGCAGTGCTAGAGTCGGGACTAGCGGAACCTACGAGCAGTACTTC. It yields the protein CSARVGTSGTYEQYF.

This clonotype was recorded at least ten times. The chain combines TRBV30 with TRBJ1-5, with D unresolved. The CDR3 has 12 amino acids. V lost 2 bases, J lost 9 bases, and 11 bases lay in between. CDR1 is GTSNPN, CDR2 SVGIG, per germline (reference sequence). The CDR3 region has the DNA TGTGCCTGGAGTACAGAGGCGCGGCCCCAGCATTTT. Encoded protein: CAWSTEARPQHF.

The rearrangement joins TRBV20-1 to TRBJ2-5; either TRBD1 or TRBD2 may fit D (5 bases each). Germline V lookup: CDR1 DFQATT, CDR2 SNEGSKA (reference sequence). The CDR3 contains 20 residues. Trimming left V 1 base short and J 4 bases short, with 31 bases between. The CDR3 sequence is CSARVFPGAAGTNQGETQYF. DNA for the CDR3: TGCAGTGCTAGAGTTTTTCCTGGAGCGGCAGGAACCAACCAGGGAGAGACCCAGTACTTC.

This clonotype was counted at least ten times. The V and J genes are TRBV7-9 and TRBJ2-7, with D possibly TRBD1 on 6 matching bases. V gave up 5 bases and J gave up 3 bases, with 11 bases separating them. Germline V gives CDR1 SEHNR, CDR2 FQNEAQ (reference sequence). The CDR3 runs 13 residues. CDR3 nucleotides: TGTGCCAGCAGCCCGGGACACTTCTACGAGCAGTACTTC. Its protein product is CASSPGHFYEQYF.

This clonotype was counted at least ten times. The genes are TRBV7-9 and TRBJ2-2; tentatively, D is TRBD2 (6 bases). This CDR3 is built from 13 residues. The V gene's germline CDR1 is SEHNR and CDR2 FQNEAQ (reference sequence). The CDR3 sequence: CARGGPPTGELFF. The DNA of the CDR3 is TGTGCGCGAGGAGGGCCTCCCACCGGGGAGCTGTTTTTT.

Details on this clonotype: A read error is possible here, since a much larger clone lies one base away. This chain uses TRBV5-1 with TRBJ2-7, with 7 positions matching TRBD2. This CDR3 has 13 amino acids. The germline V gene has CDR1 SGHRS and CDR2 YFSETQ. The CDR3 reads CASSLARDYGQYF. The DNA of the CDR3 is TGCGCCAGCAGCTTGGCGCGGGACTACGGGCAGTACTTC.

In regard to this clonotype: A much larger clone lies one base from this, so it may be a read error. This CDR3 is missing its conserved last phenylalanine or tryptophan, likely due to a read error. The chain joins TRBV9 to TRBJ1-4, with a possible D match to TRBD1 (5 bases). CDR3 length equals 16 residues. Trimming shortened V by 0 bases and J by 8 bases, and 17 bases separated the two germline ends. The V gene's germline CDR1 is SGDLS and CDR2 YYNGEE. This CDR3 reads CASSVGRREGYEKLFY. The CDR3 nucleotides read TGTGCCAGCAGCGTAGGTCGCCGGGAGGGGTACGAAAAACTGTTTTAT.